These T cell receptor beta chains were read from a single sample in a study of cytomegalovirus exposure and HLA in healthy donors. Assay: immunoSEQ multiplex PCR; the TCRdb copy retains only in-frame clones and omits some. Of under 250,000 clones listed, more than 60% are singletons. The specimen was PBMCs. Every receptor here comes from a man aged 45-60 years in good health and CMV-seronegative. The CDR3 runs from the conserved cysteine through the conserved F or W. The D gene is left open where the match is weak. A row's size may be missing; if present it is once, few, many or a size class.

cdr3_nt: TGTGCCAGCAGCACACGGGGGGGAGGCGAGCAGTACTTC
cdr3_aa: CASSTRGGGEQYF
v_call: TRBV11-2
clone_size: NA
j_call: TRBJ2-7
d_call: TRBD2

cdr3_nt: TGTGCCAGCAGTGCAAGTAGGGGGCCCGGGGAGCTGTTTTTT
cdr3_aa: CASSASRGPGELFF
v_call: TRBV2
clone_size: few
j_call: TRBJ2-2
d_call: TRBD1

cdr3_nt: TGTGCCAGCAGCTCCGGGACAGGGATCTATGGCTACACCTTC
cdr3_aa: CASSSGTGIYGYTF
v_call: TRBV6-5
clone_size: NA
j_call: TRBJ1-2
d_call: TRBD1

cdr3_nt: TGCGCCAGCAGCTTGGCCGGGACAGGGTCCTACAATGAGCAGTTCTTC
cdr3_aa: CASSLAGTGSYNEQFF
v_call: TRBV5-1
clone_size: NA
j_call: TRBJ2-1
d_call: TRBD1

cdr3_nt: TGTGCCAGCAGCTCGAGCAGGGGCTATGGCTACACCTTC
cdr3_aa: CASSSSRGYGYTF
v_call: TRBV28
clone_size: NA
j_call: TRBJ1-2
d_call: NA

cdr3_nt: TGCGCCAGCAGCTCGGGGACTCCGGGGTGGGGGAACACTGAAGCTTTCTTT
cdr3_aa: CASSSGTPGWGNTEAFF
v_call: TRBV5-1
clone_size: NA
j_call: TRBJ1-1
d_call: NA

cdr3_nt: TGTGCCAGCAGTCGACAGGCTAACACCGGGGAGCTGTTTTTT
cdr3_aa: CASSRQANTGELFF
v_call: TRBV28
clone_size: NA
j_call: TRBJ2-2
d_call: NA

cdr3_nt: TGTGCCAGCAGTTCTCGGACTAGCGGGACCGTTCGGCGATACGAGCAGTACTTC
cdr3_aa: CASSSRTSGTVRRYEQYF
v_call: TRBV25-1
clone_size: NA
j_call: TRBJ2-7
d_call: TRBD2

cdr3_nt: TGTGCCAGCAGTTTATCCGGCAGGGGGCTCGATGAGCAGTTCTTC
cdr3_aa: CASSLSGRGLDEQFF
v_call: TRBV27
clone_size: NA
j_call: TRBJ2-1
d_call: TRBD1

cdr3_nt: TGTGCCAGCAGCCCACCACACTGGGACAGGGAAAGGGACAATGAGCAGTTCTTC
cdr3_aa: CASSPPHWDRERDNEQFF
v_call: TRBV7-6
clone_size: NA
j_call: TRBJ2-1
d_call: TRBD1

cdr3_nt: TGTGCCAGCAGTTACTCTTCGGGGGTCTCCACTGAAGCTTTCTTT
cdr3_aa: CASSYSSGVSTEAFF
v_call: TRBV6-5
clone_size: NA
j_call: TRBJ1-1
d_call: NA

cdr3_nt: TGTGCCAGCAGTAACCCCCATAGCGGGAGACGGGAGACCCAGTACTTC
cdr3_aa: CASSNPHSGRRETQYF
v_call: TRBV27
clone_size: NA
j_call: TRBJ2-5
d_call: TRBD2

cdr3_nt: TGTGCCAGCAGCTTGGTCTCGGTTTCCTACGAGCAGTACTTC
cdr3_aa: CASSLVSVSYEQYF
v_call: TRBV5-4
clone_size: NA
j_call: TRBJ2-7
d_call: NA

cdr3_nt: TGTGCCAGCAGTTACGAATCGGGAGGCCCATACAATGAGCAGTTCTTC
cdr3_aa: CASSYESGGPYNEQFF
v_call: TRBV6-6
clone_size: NA
j_call: TRBJ2-1
d_call: TRBD2

cdr3_nt: TGTGCCAGCAGCCTCAACAGGGCGTCCTACGAGCAGTACTTC
cdr3_aa: CASSLNRASYEQYF
v_call: TRBV7-8
clone_size: NA
j_call: TRBJ2-7
d_call: NA

cdr3_nt: TGTGCCAGCAGCCGACAGACAGGGAAACTCTCCGGGGCCAACGTCCTGACTTTC
cdr3_aa: CASSRQTGKLSGANVLTF
v_call: TRBV7-9
clone_size: NA
j_call: TRBJ2-6
d_call: TRBD1

cdr3_nt: TGTGCCAGCAGCTTAGTAACGAGGGACTATGGCTACACCTTC
cdr3_aa: CASSLVTRDYGYTF
v_call: TRBV11-2
clone_size: NA
j_call: TRBJ1-2
d_call: NA

cdr3_nt: TGTGCCAGCACGACTAGCGGGAGGGCAGTCGAGCAGTTCTTC
cdr3_aa: CASTTSGRAVEQFF
v_call: TRBV6-5
clone_size: NA
j_call: TRBJ2-1
d_call: TRBD2

cdr3_nt: TGTGCCAGCAGTCGAACAGGGGGTCGACAGGGCTACACCTTC
cdr3_aa: CASSRTGGRQGYTF
v_call: TRBV28
clone_size: NA
j_call: TRBJ1-2
d_call: TRBD1

cdr3_nt: TGCGCCAGCAGCTTGGAGGCGGGAAGAGTCAGCTACACCTTC
cdr3_aa: CASSLEAGRVSYTF
v_call: TRBV5-1
clone_size: NA
j_call: TRBJ1-2
d_call: NA

cdr3_nt: TGCGCCAGCAGCTTGGTAAATCTAGCGGGAGGGCCGCAATACGAGCAGTACTTC
cdr3_aa: CASSLVNLAGGPQYEQYF
v_call: TRBV5-1
clone_size: NA
j_call: TRBJ2-7
d_call: TRBD2

cdr3_nt: TGCGCCAGCAGCTTGCGAAGCGGCGGGCGCTCCTACGAGCAGTACTTC
cdr3_aa: CASSLRSGGRSYEQYF
v_call: TRBV5-1
clone_size: NA
j_call: TRBJ2-7
d_call: NA

cdr3_nt: TGTGCCAGCAGTTCCGGGACAGGGAACAATCAGCCCCAGCATTTT
cdr3_aa: CASSSGTGNNQPQHF
v_call: TRBV6-1
clone_size: once
j_call: TRBJ1-5
d_call: TRBD1

cdr3_nt: TGTGCCAGCTCACCAGGAACGGGGTCCTACAATGAGCAGTTCTTC
cdr3_aa: CASSPGTGSYNEQFF
v_call: TRBV18
clone_size: NA
j_call: TRBJ2-1
d_call: NA